These 26 T cell receptor beta chains came from one sample sequenced in a study of blood T cell repertoires in COVID-19. Sequencing used immunoSEQ multiplex PCR; TCRdb keeps in-frame clones, though not all of them. The repertoire holds approximately 200,000 clones, roughly four fifths seen once, with 2% to 2.5% in the top ten. Sequenced sample: peripheral blood. The receptors derive from a woman aged 60-75 years with acute or convalescent COVID-19.

The V gene is TRBV4-2, the J gene TRBJ2-7; D might be TRBD2 (7 bases). Germline V gives CDR1 LGHNA, CDR2 YNFKEQ. Trimming shortened V by 0 bases and J by 9 bases, and 18 bases separated the two germline ends. The CDR3 length is 15 residues. The CDR3 DNA sequence: TGTGCCAGCAGCCAAGATAGGGGATCCGCGGGGGCGCAGTACTTC. Translation gives CASSQDRGSAGAQYF.

The chain has TRBV6-5 and TRBJ1-5; D unclear. V lost 0 bases, J lost 1 base, and 7 bases lay in between. The germline V gene has CDR1 MNHEY and CDR2 SVGAGI. The CDR3 extends over 15 amino acids. Here the CDR3 reads CASSYSRGSNQPQHF. CDR3 in DNA: TGTGCCAGCAGTTACTCGAGAGGAAGCAATCAGCCCCAGCATTTT.

This chain's CDR3 is CASSLVSTGSGNTIYF. For the CDR3, the DNA is TGTGCCAGCAGCTTAGTTTCGACAGGGTCTGGAAACACCATATATTTT. V usage is TRBV11-2 and J usage is TRBJ1-3; 7 positions match TRBD1. CDR1 SGHAT and CDR2 FQNNGV come from the germline V gene. The V gene end was trimmed by 1 base and the J gene end by 1 base; junction bases not matched to a gene: 4. CDR3 length equals 16 residues.

The chain carries TRBV10-3 and TRBJ1-5; D gene unclear. Germline V gene sequence: CDR1 ENHRY, CDR2 SYGVKD. V was pared by 2 bases and J by 6 bases, with 11 bases between. CDR3 length: 14 residues. CDR3 bases: TGTGCCATCAGTGAGGATCAAGGCGGTCAGCCCCAGCATTTT. It yields the protein CAISEDQGGQPQHF.

This sequence joins TRBV7-2 and TRBJ1-2, with TRBD1 matching over 8 bases. The trim removed 2 bases at V and 2 bases at J, leaving 7 bases unmatched. There are 16 residues in the CDR3. Germline assignment: CDR1 SGHTA and CDR2 FQGNSA. The CDR3, as DNA: TGTGCCAGCAGCTTACTACTAACAGGGGGGAACTATGGCTACACCTTC. Translated: CASSLLLTGGNYGYTF.

Comments on this clone: This sample also contains other DNA sequences that code for the same CDR3. This chain joins TRBV11-2 and TRBJ2-5; D remains unclear. The CDR3 has 11 residues. V was pared by 4 bases and J by 3 bases, with 3 bases between. Germline CDR1 and CDR2: SGHAT and FQNNGV. The CDR3 sequence: CASSSEETQYF. CDR3 nucleotides: TGTGCCAGCAGCTCAGAAGAGACCCAGTACTTC.

This chain connects TRBV2 to TRBJ2-3, with TRBD2 matching 13 bases. The germline V gene has CDR1 SNHLY and CDR2 FYNNEI. There are 15 residues in the CDR3. V shed 6 bases, J shed 5 bases, and the junction held 5 bases outside the gene matches. In DNA form, the CDR3 reads TGTGCCAGCAGCAAACTAGCGGGGGGGCGAGATACGCAGTATTTT. As protein: CASSKLAGGRDTQYF.

The chain has TRBV6-5 and TRBJ2-2; 10 positions match TRBD2. The CDR3 runs to 14 residues. V was clipped by 5 bases and J by 6 bases; unmatched bases: 3. Germline CDR1 MNHEY, CDR2 SVGAGI. CDR3 region: CASSSGGASGELFF. The CDR3 bases are TGTGCCAGCAGTAGCGGGGGGGCCTCCGGGGAGCTGTTTTTT.

In this sample, this clone turned up a few times. The chain carries TRBV5-6 and TRBJ1-1; TRBD1 is a possible D gene (6 bases). This CDR3 is 16 amino acids long. CDR1 is SGHDT and CDR2 is YYEEEE in the germline V gene. V was pared by 5 bases and J by 2 bases, with 19 bases between. CDR3 DNA: TGTGCCAGCAGACTCTTGACCCGGACAGCCAACACTGAAGCTTTCTTT. Protein sequence: CASRLLTRTANTEAFF. Variable domain in full (rest from reference TRBV5-6 and TRBJ1-1): DAGVTQSPTHLIKTRGQQVTLRCSPKSGHDTVSWYQQALGQGPQFIFQYYEEEERQRGNFPDRFSGHQFPNYSSELNVNALLLGDSALYLCASRLLTRTANTEAFFGQGTRLTVV.

The chain combines TRBV7-3 with TRBJ2-5, with D maybe TRBD2 (5 bases). Trimming stripped 0 bases from V and 5 bases from J, with 13 bases between. From germline, CDR1 is SGHTA and CDR2 FQGTGA. The CDR3 sequence is 15 residues long. The DNA for the CDR3 is TGTGCCAGCAGCTTAACTGGGAGCCTTGGCGAGACCCAGTACTTC. This codes for CASSLTGSLGETQYF.

J is TRBJ1-1 and V is TRBV6-5; 8 nucleotides agree with TRBD1. The length of the CDR3 is 14 residues. Germline CDR1 MNHEY, CDR2 SVGAGI. Trimming removed 6 bases from V and 2 bases from J; junction bases left unmatched: 5. In nucleotides, the CDR3 is TGTGCCAGCAGCCGAGGACAGGGCAACACTGAAGCTTTCTTT. Protein: CASSRGQGNTEAFF.

The V gene is TRBV5-1, the J gene TRBJ2-7; TRBD2 might be the D (5 bases). Per the germline V gene, CDR1 is SGHRS and CDR2 is YFSETQ. The CDR3 is 14 residues long. The V and J ends lost 5 bases and 0 bases respectively, with 12 bases between them. The CDR3 DNA is TGCGCCAGCAGGTCGGGGATTACCTCCTACGAGCAGTACTTC. It codes for CASRSGITSYEQYF.

The gene calls are TRBV6-5 and TRBJ1-1; D gene unclear. This CDR3 contains 15 residues. Trimming shortened V by 2 bases and J by 0 bases, and 10 bases separated the two germline ends. Germline V gene lookup returns CDR1 MNHEY and CDR2 SVGAGI. Here the CDR3 DNA reads TGTGCCAGCAGTTACAAGAAGATAGTGAACACTGAAGCTTTCTTT. Translated, it gives CASSYKKIVNTEAFF.

The genes are TRBV6-5 and TRBJ1-1; 8 bases line up with TRBD1. CDR1 is MNHEY and CDR2 is SVGAGI in the germline V gene. The CDR3 length is 13 residues. The J segment lost 6 bases and the V segment lost 5 bases, leaving 5 bases of the junction unmatched. DNA of the CDR3: TGTGCCAGCAGTCCAGACAGGGGCGCTGAAGCTTTCTTT. This codes for CASSPDRGAEAFF.

This chain connects TRBV19 to TRBJ2-1, with 16 nucleotides matching TRBD2. The CDR3 contains 20 residues. Germline V CDR1 and CDR2: LNHDA, SQIVND (reference sequence). V lost 6 bases and J lost 3; bases outside the gene matches: 14. As DNA, the CDR3 is TGTGCCAGTAGCCTCCGGGGACTAGCGGGGGGGCCTTCTGTCTACAATGAGCAGTTCTTC. This sequence encodes CASSLRGLAGGPSVYNEQFF.

In the case of this clone: Sequence at one end of the junction differs from germline and may be a read error. This chain joins TRBV7-9 and TRBJ1-1; D is perhaps TRBD1 (6 bases). The CDR3 consists of 13 residues. The germline V gene encodes CDR1 SEHNR and CDR2 FQNEAQ (reference sequence). CDR3 in DNA: TGTGCCAGCAGCGCGCAGGGGCCCGGTGAAGGTTTCTTT. Protein product: CASSAQGPGEGFF.

This sequence joins TRBV5-6 and TRBJ1-4, with a weak D call TRBD1 (5 bases). Germline V CDR1 and CDR2: SGHDT, YYEEEE. Trimming stripped 4 bases from V and 0 bases from J, with 7 bases between. The CDR3 contains 14 residues. DNA of the CDR3: TGTGCCAGCAGCCGGACACCAACTAATGAAAAACTGTTTTTT. It yields the protein CASSRTPTNEKLFF. Full variable domain (remainder filled in from reference TRBV5-6 and TRBJ1-4): DAGVTQSPTHLIKTRGQQVTLRCSPKSGHDTVSWYQQALGQGPQFIFQYYEEEERQRGNFPDRFSGHQFPNYSSELNVNALLLGDSALYLCASSRTPTNEKLFFGSGTQLSVL.

J is TRBJ2-5 and V is TRBV10-3, with a weak D call TRBD1 (5 bases). Trimming took off 6 bases at V and 1 base at J, with 9 bases between the two ends. The CDR3 contains 13 residues. Germline V lookup: CDR1 ENHRY, CDR2 SYGVKD. CDR3 nucleotides: TGTGCCATCAGCTTGACAGTCCAAGAGACCCAGTACTTC. Its protein product is CAISLTVQETQYF.

The V and J genes are TRBV2 and TRBJ2-3, with 7 bases aligning to TRBD2. CDR3 length equals 15 residues. Trimming at V came to 4 bases and at J to 2 bases, leaving 6 bases not matched to a gene. Looked up from germline, CDR1 is SNHLY and CDR2 is FYNNEI. CDR3 region: CASSVHRGVTDTQYF. CDR3 nucleotide sequence: TGTGCCAGCAGTGTACACCGGGGGGTCACAGATACGCAGTATTTT.

This clone was seen a single time. This chain joins TRBV7-2 and TRBJ2-3; TRBD1 is a possible D gene (6 bases). The CDR3 totals 15 residues. Trimming stripped 4 bases from V and 2 bases from J, with 13 bases between. Germline CDR1 and CDR2: SGHTA and FQGNSA. CDR3 region: CASSSRGSDTDTQYF. DNA for the CDR3: TGTGCCAGCAGCTCAAGGGGGTCTGACACAGATACGCAGTATTTT.

This clone was recorded only once. This chain joins TRBV4-3 and TRBJ2-1; 10 bases are a match to TRBD2. With 0 bases clipped from V and 0 bases from J, the junction kept 11 bases outside the gene matches. The CDR3 sequence is 20 residues long. Per the germline V gene, CDR1 is LGHNA and CDR2 is YSLEER. CDR3 region: CASSQDGVAGGPISYNEQFF. CDR3 nucleotides: TGCGCCAGCAGCCAAGATGGGGTAGCGGGGGGCCCGATCTCCTACAATGAGCAGTTCTTC.

The rearrangement uses TRBV6-5 and TRBJ1-2; D is possibly TRBD1 (5 bases). CDR1 is MNHEY and CDR2 is SVGAGI in the germline V gene. V was shortened by 2 bases and J by 4 bases, with 8 bases between the two germline ends. The CDR3 is 13 residues long. CDR3 loop: CASSYLQGYGYTF. The CDR3 DNA is TGTGCCAGCAGTTACCTCCAGGGCTATGGCTACACCTTC.

The J gene is TRBJ1-3, the V gene TRBV6-5, with D possibly matching TRBD1 (6 bases). The CDR3 has 15 residues. V was clipped by 7 bases and J by 0 bases, with 13 bases between them. In germline, CDR1 is MNHEY, CDR2 SVGAGI. The CDR3 bases are TGTGCCAGCACCCGGGGACACAGCTCTGGAAACACCATATATTTT. Residues: CASTRGHSSGNTIYF.

This chain connects TRBV28 to TRBJ1-2, with TRBD1 matching 7 bases. This CDR3 is 12 amino acids long. With V trimmed by 8 bases and J by 3 bases, 3 bases remained unmatched. Germline assignment: CDR1 MDHEN and CDR2 SYDVKM. In nucleotides, the CDR3 is TGTGCCAGCTTGGGACAGCACTATGGCTACACCTTC. The encoded protein is CASLGQHYGYTF.

A single count supports this clone. The rearrangement joins TRBV7-9 to TRBJ1-6; 11 nucleotides line up with TRBD1. This CDR3 is 16 amino acids long. Germline V lookup: CDR1 SEHNR, CDR2 FQNEAQ (reference sequence). Germline trimming cut 0 bases from V and 6 bases from J; bases unmatched to any gene: 1. The DNA of the CDR3 is TGTGCCAGCAGCTTAGCCGGGACAGGGGGTAATTCACCCCTCCACTTT. It is translated as CASSLAGTGGNSPLHF.

V is TRBV6-5 and J is TRBJ2-3; D is possibly TRBD1 (6 bases). V shed 0 bases and J shed 6 bases, with 16 bases lying between them. The germline gives CDR1 MNHEY, CDR2 SVGAGI. The CDR3 consists of 16 residues. The chain's CDR3 is CASSYSFGGRRDTQYF. For the CDR3, the DNA is TGTGCCAGCAGTTACTCTTTTGGGGGCCGACGGGATACGCAGTATTTT.